This T cell receptor (beta chain) is from a study of regulatory T cells in long-lasting Graves disease. Germline V gene lookup returns CDR1 SNHLY and CDR2 FYNNEI. Trimming stripped 9 bases from V and 6 bases from J, with 22 bases between. The CDR3 spans 15 residues. Time point denoted: newly diagnosed GD, antithyroid drugs for less than 3 months. Preparation of the TCR library used RNA extracted from PBMCs. Ten or more counts support this clonotype. What it binds is unknown. Study conclusions and caveats: Patients with persistent Graves' had lower TCR diversity than newly diagnosed patients. Those with persistent disease had in common more public clonotypes (about 3,000) than new patients (roughly 1,000).

Arm-PCR with iRepertoire HTBI primers amplified the CDR3 regions for these TCR beta libraries. From the multiplex PCR reads, TCRdb called clonotypes with MiXCR, one entry per CDR3 protein. The profile shows 410,000 or so distinct CDR3 sequences, 15% of them singletons. The data were also submitted as part of a second study, on T cells in Graves' hyperthyroidism and ophthalmopathy.

The sequencing used peripheral blood mononuclear cells (PBMCs), collected at new diagnosis, from a patient treated with antithyroid drugs. This chain uses TRBV2 with TRBJ2-3, with a possible D match to TRBD2 (6 bases). The receptor comes from a woman younger than 45 with Graves disease. For the CDR3, the DNA is TGTGCCAGGACGACTGTGACGGGAGCCGGCGATACGCAGTATTTT. Its translation: CARTTVTGAGDTQYF.